A single sample gave rise to the 5 T cell receptor beta chains below, sequenced in a study of T cell changes during pregnancy in multiple sclerosis. Only in-frame clones appear in the TCRdb table, and some are missing; sequencing was by immunoSEQ multiplex PCR. The data hold roughly 76,000 clones, with roughly 91% observed a single time. This sample comprised CD4+ T cells from peripheral blood mononuclear cells, obtained after pregnancy. The receptor set was obtained from a female donor with multiple sclerosis, enrolled in a pregnancy study.

The chain is built from TRBV18 and TRBJ1-3; 7 bases agree with TRBD1. This CDR3 is built from 15 residues. From germline, CDR1 is KGHSH and CDR2 LQKENI. Trimming cost V 4 bases and J 0 bases; bases outside gene matches: 3. This CDR3 reads CASSQGTVSGNTIYF. CDR3 in DNA: TGTGCCAGCTCACAAGGGACAGTCTCTGGAAACACCATATATTTT.

This chain connects TRBV30 to TRBJ1-5; tentatively, D is TRBD1 (5 bases). V lost 5 bases, J lost 3 bases, and 11 bases lay in between. Looked up from germline, CDR1 is GTSNPN and CDR2 is SVGIG (reference sequence). This CDR3 contains 13 residues. In DNA form, the CDR3 reads TGTGCCTGGTCGACAGTACTCAATCAGCCCCAGCATTTT. Translation: CAWSTVLNQPQHF.

The chain employs TRBV13 and TRBJ2-2; 7 bases align to TRBD2. CDR1 and CDR2 from the germline V gene are PRHDT and FYEKMQ (reference sequence). V shed 1 base, J shed 1 base, and the junction held 3 bases outside the gene matches. The CDR3 consists of 16 residues. This CDR3 reads CASSLVRGMNTGELFF. The CDR3 bases are TGTGCCAGCAGCTTAGTGCGGGGGATGAACACCGGGGAGCTGTTTTTT.

The chain has TRBV18 and TRBJ1-1; TRBD1 matches at 9 bases. The CDR3 contains 17 residues. Germline values: CDR1 KGHSH, CDR2 LQKENI. Trimming took 3 bases from V and 6 from J; bases not matched to a gene: 14. CDR3 DNA sequence: TGTGCCAGCTCACCGTCAATATCGGGACAGGGCTTCGCTGAAGCTTTCTTT. Translation: CASSPSISGQGFAEAFF. Drawing the rest from reference TRBV18 and TRBJ1-1, the complete variable domain is NAGVMQNPRHLVRRRGQEARLRCSPMKGHSHVYWYRQLPEEGLKFMVYLQKENIIDESGMPKERFSAEFPKEGPSILRIQQVVRGDSAAYFCASSPSISGQGFAEAFFGQGTRLTVV.

The V gene is TRBV5-1, the J gene TRBJ1-4; 8 bases fit TRBD1. The V segment lost 8 bases and the J segment 6 bases; nucleotides outside the gene matches: 12. Germline loops: CDR1 SGHRS, CDR2 YFSETQ. The CDR3 has 15 residues. CDR3 DNA sequence: TGCGCCAGTCAGGGATCGGGACAGGTCTATGAAAAACTGTTTTTT. Its translation is CASQGSGQVYEKLFF.